This section outlines one T cell receptor (beta chain) sequence together with its context. The data belong to a study of technical replicates of blood from a handful of donors. Sequenced by immunoSEQ multiplex PCR; TCRdb stores in-frame clones only, minus some. Of roughly 76,000 clones listed, 80% to 90% are singletons. The receptor comes from a human donor in good health. Some clones in this sample may be carry-over from other donors' samples. The sequencing sample was made of PBMCs.

The CDR3 nucleotides read TGTGCCAGCAGTGACAGGGGAGGAAGAGATACGCAGTATTTT. Protein: CASSDRGGRDTQYF. The J gene is TRBJ2-3, the V gene TRBV7-3, with TRBD1 matching over 8 bases. The CDR3 is 14 residues long. Germline V gives CDR1 SGHTA, CDR2 FQGTGA. The J segment lost 5 bases and the V segment lost 6 bases, leaving 7 bases of the junction unmatched.